A single sample is the source of the 23 T cell receptor beta chains below, sequenced in a study of shared clonotypes between healthy human individuals. The repertoire was sequenced with immunoSEQ multiplex PCR; TCRdb's copy has only in-frame clones and lacks some. The table lists 450,000 to 500,000 clones, roughly 85% of them singletons. Sequencing was done on a sample of PBMCs. The source of these receptors is a woman aged 40 to 50 in good health. Some clones in this sample may be carry-over from other donors' samples.

The gene calls are TRBV7-6 and TRBJ2-2, with 13 bases identical to TRBD2. In germline, CDR1 is SGHVS, CDR2 FNYEAQ. CDR3 length: 15 residues. J was trimmed by 6 bases and V by 4 bases; bases with no gene match: 2. The CDR3 DNA is TGTGCCAGCAGCTCGGGACTAGCGGGACCCGGGGAGCTGTTTTTT. It specifies CASSSGLAGPGELFF.

This clone was seen a few times. The chain recombines TRBV4-3 with TRBJ2-1, with 8 bases fitting TRBD2. V lost 2 bases and J lost 8; bases outside the gene matches: 8. The CDR3 sequence is 15 residues long. The germline CDR1 and CDR2 sequences are LGHNA and YSLEER. The CDR3 is CASSQPGTRAHEQFF. CDR3 sequence (DNA): TGCGCCAGCAGCCAACCCGGGACTAGGGCCCATGAGCAGTTCTTC.

This sequence joins TRBV7-8 and TRBJ1-3; D is perhaps TRBD1 (5 bases). The CDR3 consists of 12 residues. Between the trimmed V and J ends, which lost 9 bases and 16 bases, there was a span of 22 bases. CDR1 and CDR2 (germline): SGHVS, FQNEAQ. The chain's CDR3 is CASSTRDGALYF. In DNA form, the CDR3 reads TGTGCCAGTAGCACCCGGGACGGAGCTTTGTATTTT.

This rearrangement joins TRBV6-5 to TRBJ1-2; D may be TRBD1 (5 bases). Per germline, CDR1 MNHEY and CDR2 SVGAGI. CDR3 size: 12 residues. V lost 6 bases to trimming and J lost 2 bases, with 7 bases between them. The chain's CDR3 is CASRGPNYGYTF. The DNA for the CDR3 is TGTGCCAGCAGGGGACCAAACTATGGCTACACCTTC.

The rearrangement uses TRBV5-1 and TRBJ2-5; tentative D call: TRBD2 (6 bases). The V gene lost 1 base and the J gene lost 4 bases, with 14 bases spanning the gap. Per the germline V gene, CDR1 is SGHRS and CDR2 is YFSETQ. The length of the CDR3 is 15 residues. CDR3 coding DNA: TGCGCCAGCAGCTTGATGGGGACTGGGCGAGAGACCCAGTACTTC. It specifies CASSLMGTGRETQYF.

The chain joins TRBV5-1 to TRBJ1-2; 9 bases fit TRBD1. CDR1 is SGHRS and CDR2 is YFSETQ in the germline V gene. V lost 0 bases and J lost 6; bases outside the gene matches: 3. The CDR3 has 14 residues. This CDR3 is CASSLDRGLDGYTF. CDR3 nucleotide sequence: TGCGCCAGCAGCTTGGACAGGGGGCTGGATGGCTACACCTTC.

This chain connects TRBV28 to TRBJ2-7; the D gene is possibly TRBD1 (8 bases). This CDR3 comprises 15 residues. The germline V gene encodes CDR1 MDHEN and CDR2 SYDVKM. Trimming removed 7 bases at V and 3 bases at J, with 19 bases between. The CDR3 bases are TGTGCCAGCACAACAGGGGGGGCAAGCTACTACGAGCAGTACTTC. Its translation is CASTTGGASYYEQYF.

This rearrangement joins TRBV28 to TRBJ2-7, with D maybe TRBD1 (6 bases). Germline V gene lookup returns CDR1 MDHEN and CDR2 SYDVKM. V was shortened by 8 bases and J by 3 bases, with 8 bases between the two germline ends. The CDR3 loop spans 11 amino acids. This chain's CDR3 is CASGTFYEQYF. DNA for the CDR3: TGTGCCAGCGGGACATTCTACGAGCAGTACTTC.

This clone was picked up one time. The V gene is TRBV19, the J gene TRBJ2-4; D unresolved. V dropped 3 bases and J dropped 2 bases, with 8 bases sitting between them. There are 14 residues in the CDR3. Germline loops: CDR1 LNHDA, CDR2 SQIVND (reference sequence). The DNA for the CDR3 is TGTGCCAGTAGTATCGGGCGGACCAAAAACATTCAGTACTTC. Amino acid sequence: CASSIGRTKNIQYF.

The chain combines TRBV9 with TRBJ2-5, with TRBD1 as a possible D gene (5 bases). The CDR3 extends over 18 amino acids. The ends were cut back, 0 bases at V and 3 bases at J, with 21 bases in the middle. Looked up from germline, CDR1 is SGDLS and CDR2 is YYNGEE. The CDR3 here is CASSVAPMVAGAKETQYF. The CDR3 DNA reads TGTGCCAGCAGCGTAGCCCCCATGGTAGCTGGGGCCAAAGAGACCCAGTACTTC.

The rearrangement links TRBV25-1 to TRBJ1-4, with 9 bases matching TRBD1. The CDR3 contains 15 residues. Trimming cost V 5 bases and J 6 bases; bases outside gene matches: 7. Germline CDR1 reads MGHDK; CDR2 reads SYGVNS. The CDR3 loop reads CASSSNRGLYEKLFF. In DNA, the CDR3 is TGTGCCAGCAGTTCAAACAGGGGGCTGTATGAAAAACTGTTTTTT.

The chain has TRBV5-6 and TRBJ2-5; no clear D. Germline CDR1 reads SGHDT; CDR2 reads YYEEEE. The CDR3 loop spans 14 amino acids. Trimming took 2 bases from V and 1 from J, leaving 9 bases between them. CDR3 protein: CASSFVTLQETQYF. The CDR3 nucleotides read TGTGCCAGCAGCTTCGTCACCCTCCAAGAGACCCAGTACTTC.

The V call is TRBV5-1, the J call TRBJ2-7, with TRBD1 identical over 7 bases. V shed 2 bases and J 2 bases; nucleotides not matched to a gene: 7. Germline lookup yields CDR1 SGHRS and CDR2 YFSETQ. The CDR3 covers 15 residues. This CDR3 reads CASSLGGPGTYEQYF. The CDR3, as DNA: TGCGCCAGCAGCTTAGGGGGCCCCGGCACCTACGAGCAGTACTTC. Complete variable domain (other parts from reference TRBV5-1 and TRBJ2-7): KAGVTQTPRYLIKTRGQQVTLSCSPISGHRSVSWYQQTPGQGLQFLFEYFSETQRNKGNFPGRFSGRQFSNSRSEMNVSTLELGDSALYLCASSLGGPGTYEQYFGPGTRLTVT.

This CDR3 reads CASSQEDMNTEAFF. CDR3 DNA: TGTGCCAGCAGCCAAGAAGACATGAACACTGAAGCTTTCTTT. The chain uses TRBV4-2 and TRBJ1-1; D gene uncertain. V shed 0 bases and J shed 0 bases, with 5 bases lying between them. CDR1 is LGHNA, CDR2 YNFKEQ, per germline. The CDR3 runs to 14 residues.

The V call is TRBV7-9, the J call TRBJ2-2; possibly TRBD2 for D (5 bases). CDR1 is SEHNR and CDR2 is FQNEAQ in the germline V gene (reference sequence). V shed 5 bases and J shed 10 bases, with 11 bases lying between them. The CDR3 has 12 residues. The CDR3 here is CASSTSGAELFF. Here the CDR3 DNA reads TGTGCCAGCAGCACCAGCGGAGCGGAGCTGTTTTTT. The variable domain in full, with the rest retrieved from reference TRBV7-9 and TRBJ2-2, is DTGVSQNPRHKITKRGQNVTFRCDPISEHNRLYWYRQTLGQGPEFLTYFQNEAQLEKSRLLSDRFSAERPKGSFSTLEIQRTEQGDSAMYLCASSTSGAELFFGEGSRLTVL.

The rearrangement uses TRBV30 and TRBJ2-5, with 8 nucleotides matching TRBD1. The J call may be in error: the DNA end matches TRBJ2-7 better. Germline CDR1 is GTSNPN and CDR2 is SVGIG (reference sequence). The CDR3 length is 13 residues. CDR3 sequence reads: CAWRDRVSYEQYF. The CDR3 DNA reads as TGTGCCTGGAGGGACAGGGTCTCCTACGAGCAGTACTTC.

The CDR3, as DNA: TGTGCCAGCAGGCAGGTGAACAACCGCTACGAGCAGTACTTC. It specifies CASRQVNNRYEQYF. This chain uses TRBV28 with TRBJ2-7; D is undetermined. Per the germline V gene, CDR1 is MDHEN and CDR2 is SYDVKM. V shed 6 bases and J shed 3 bases, with 15 bases lying between them. The CDR3 extends over 14 amino acids.

This chain uses TRBV4-1 with TRBJ1-1; the match to TRBD1 covers 7 bases. The CDR3 contains 12 residues. Germline CDR1 reads MGHRA; CDR2 reads YSYEKL. V shed 6 bases and J 6 bases; nucleotides not matched to a gene: 4. CDR3 sequence: CASRRDSSEAFF. In DNA form, the CDR3 reads TGCGCCAGCAGGCGGGACAGCTCTGAAGCTTTCTTT.

The V and J genes are TRBV30 and TRBJ1-4; D possibly corresponds to TRBD1 (6 bases). The ends were cut back, 4 bases at V and 7 bases at J, with 19 bases in the middle. The CDR3 covers 15 residues. CDR1 and CDR2 from the germline V gene are GTSNPN and SVGIG (reference sequence). In DNA form, the CDR3 reads TGTGCCTGGATTGCAGACGGGACAAGAATTGAAAAACTGTTTTTT. It specifies CAWIADGTRIEKLFF.

The chain couples TRBV5-1 to TRBJ2-2, with a tentative D call TRBD1 (6 bases). V gave up 3 bases and J gave up 1 base, with 7 bases separating them. This CDR3 has 14 residues. Per the germline V gene, CDR1 is SGHRS and CDR2 is YFSETQ. The CDR3, as DNA: TGCGCCAGCAGCTGGGGACAGAACACCGGGGAGCTGTTTTTT. This encodes CASSWGQNTGELFF.

V usage is TRBV19 and J usage is TRBJ1-6; TRBD1 matches at 9 bases. The ends lost 2 bases at V and 14 bases at J; junction bases unmatched: 7. Germline CDR1 LNHDA, CDR2 SQIVND (reference sequence). The CDR3 consists of 14 residues. CDR3: CASSILGQGMALHF. In nucleotides, the CDR3 is TGTGCCAGTAGTATATTGGGACAGGGCATGGCCCTCCACTTT.

V usage is TRBV29-1 and J usage is TRBJ1-1; no firm D call. Trimming cost V 0 bases and J 5 bases, with 19 bases left between them. Germline V gene lookup returns CDR1 SQVTM and CDR2 ANQGSEA. The CDR3 length is 16 residues. This CDR3 is CSVEDRRGLSGTEAFF. The CDR3 DNA follows: TGCAGCGTTGAAGATCGTCGGGGTCTGTCGGGAACTGAAGCTTTCTTT.

This clone appeared a few times. CDR3 region: CASSFGGRHYEQYF. The DNA for the CDR3 is TGTGCCAGCAGTTTCGGGGGAAGGCACTACGAGCAGTACTTC. This sequence joins TRBV6-5 and TRBJ2-7, with a tentative D call TRBD2 (6 bases). CDR3 size: 14 residues. V was cut by 4 bases and J by 3 bases, with 13 bases left in between. Germline CDR1 reads MNHEY; CDR2 reads SVGAGI.